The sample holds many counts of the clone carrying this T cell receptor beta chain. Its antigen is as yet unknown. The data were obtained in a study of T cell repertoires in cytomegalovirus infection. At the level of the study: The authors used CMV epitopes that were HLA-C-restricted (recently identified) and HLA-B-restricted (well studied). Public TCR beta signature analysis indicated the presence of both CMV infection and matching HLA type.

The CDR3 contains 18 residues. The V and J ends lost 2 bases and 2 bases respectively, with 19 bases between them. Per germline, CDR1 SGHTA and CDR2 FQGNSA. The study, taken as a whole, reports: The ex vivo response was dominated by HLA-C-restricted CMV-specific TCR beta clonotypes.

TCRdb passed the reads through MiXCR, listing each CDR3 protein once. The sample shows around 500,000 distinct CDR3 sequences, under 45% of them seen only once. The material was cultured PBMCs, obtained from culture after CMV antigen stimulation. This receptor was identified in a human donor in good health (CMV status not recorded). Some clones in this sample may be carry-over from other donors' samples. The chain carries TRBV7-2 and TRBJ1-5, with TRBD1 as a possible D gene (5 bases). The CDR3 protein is CASSLRLFGGGGNQPQHF. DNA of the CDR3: TGTGCCAGCAGCTTAAGACTTTTCGGCGGGGGGGGCAATCAGCCCCAGCATTTT.